Listed here is a single TCR beta chain. Its target is not known. The data originate from a study of cytotoxic CD8 clonotypes in ibrutinib-treated CLL. Overall study context: In all, roughly twelve patients were relapsed/refractory, roughly 15 were treatment-naive and roughly 18 were IGHV unmutated. Regarding the study as a whole: Clonality went up at the time of ibrutinib response, stayed stable in sustained remission, and later dropped back toward its baseline level at progression. T-cell clonality at baseline went above that of age-matched healthy donors and rose and fell with circulating CD8+ T-cell counts.

This table comes from immunoSEQ multiplex PCR, and its TCRdb copy is limited to in-frame clones, with some not included. The repertoire holds about 68,000 clones, with roughly 72% as singletons. Germline CDR1 is MNHNS and CDR2 is SASEGT. The CDR3 has 13 residues. V lost 1 base and J lost 7, with 10 bases in between. The chain links TRBV6-1 to TRBJ1-2; possible D gene TRBD1, 6 bases. The receptor was derived from a human donor with chronic lymphocytic leukemia. Specimen: PBMCs, collected after 12 months of ibrutinib treatment. The CDR3: CASSEVQGIGYTF. CDR3 bases: TGTGCCAGCAGTGAAGTACAGGGCATTGGCTACACCTTC.